What follows are 9 T cell receptor beta chains derived from one specimen sequenced in a study of T cells after yellow fever vaccination. From the 5' RACE reads, TCRdb called clonotypes with MiXCR, one entry per CDR3 protein. The table shows some 400,000 distinct CDR3 sequences, with around 6.4% occurring only once. The sample in question was PBMCs, obtained 5 days after the yellow fever booster vaccination. These receptors were obtained from a man aged 25 to 45 who received the YFV17D yellow fever vaccine.

The V gene is TRBV5-1, the J gene TRBJ2-5; 9 bases agree with TRBD2. The CDR3 has 14 residues. The V and J ends lost 4 bases and 2 bases, in that order; junction bases with no gene match: 3. The germline gives CDR1 SGHRS, CDR2 YFSETQ. CDR3 region: CASSATSGQETQYF. The CDR3, as DNA: TGCGCCAGCAGCGCGACTAGCGGACAAGAGACCCAGTACTTC.

This clonotype was seen a handful of times. The chain combines TRBV6-5 with TRBJ1-2, with TRBD1 matching 7 bases. Trimming took 4 bases from V and 8 from J; bases not matched to a gene: 13. The V gene's germline CDR1 is MNHEY and CDR2 SVGAGI. This CDR3 spans 15 amino acids. The CDR3 protein is CASSSNFDRAKGYTF. The CDR3 nucleotides are TGTGCCAGCAGTTCCAACTTCGACAGGGCTAAGGGCTACACCTTC.

Only a few counts were recorded for this clonotype. The chain combines TRBV5-1 with TRBJ2-5; D unresolved. This CDR3 spans 13 amino acids. The V end lost 1 base, the J end lost 1 base, and 5 bases lay between the germline ends. Germline V gene data show CDR1 as SGHRS and CDR2 as YFSETQ. The CDR3 sequence: CASSLIPQETQYF. The CDR3 nucleotides are TGCGCCAGCAGCTTGATACCCCAAGAGACCCAGTACTTC.

This clonotype occurred many times. The chain links TRBV6-5 to TRBJ2-3, with 7 bases that match TRBD2. This CDR3 region has 15 residues. The trim removed 0 bases at V and 3 bases at J, leaving 3 bases unmatched. The germline gives CDR1 MNHEY, CDR2 SVGAGI. CDR3 amino acids: CASSYSRGVTDTQYF. DNA for the CDR3: TGTGCCAGCAGTTACTCCCGGGGGGTTACAGATACGCAGTATTTT.

This clonotype was seen only a few times. The chain carries TRBV6-1 and TRBJ1-2; possible D gene TRBD1, 5 bases. Looked up from germline, CDR1 is MNHNS and CDR2 is SASEGT. This CDR3 spans 13 amino acids. Trimming cost V 4 bases and J 5 bases, with 11 bases left between them. The CDR3 protein is CASSGNRKYGYTF. The CDR3 DNA follows: TGTGCCAGCAGTGGGAACAGGAAATATGGCTACACCTTC.

This clonotype was seen at least ten times. The chain recombines TRBV20-1 with TRBJ2-5; 10 nucleotides align to TRBD2. CDR3 length: 15 residues. Germline CDR1 and CDR2: DFQATT and SNEGSKA (reference sequence). Germline trimming cut 5 bases from V and 0 bases from J; bases unmatched to any gene: 6. CDR3 amino acids: CSAAGTSANQETQYF. The DNA of the CDR3 is TGCAGTGCTGCCGGGACTAGCGCGAACCAAGAGACCCAGTACTTC.

This clonotype has more than one count but fewer than ten. The rearrangement joins TRBV11-2 to TRBJ2-1; D is uncertain. V lost 3 bases, J lost 7 bases, and 13 bases lay in between. Germline V lookup: CDR1 SGHAT, CDR2 FQNNGV. This CDR3 comprises 14 residues. CDR3 sequence (DNA): TGTGCCAGCAGCTTGGGCGGATCCCGAAATGAGCAGTTCTTC. This sequence encodes CASSLGGSRNEQFF. Looking up the rest from reference TRBV11-2 and TRBJ2-1 gives the full variable domain: EAGVAQSPRYKIIEKRQSVAFWCNPISGHATLYWYQQILGQGPKLLIQFQNNGVVDDSQLPKDRFSAERLKGVDSTLKIQPAKLEDSAVYLCASSLGGSRNEQFFGPGTRLTVL.

This clonotype was observed many times. This chain uses TRBV5-1 with TRBJ2-2; D gene uncertain. Trimming took 4 bases from V and 0 from J, leaving 10 bases between them. CDR1 is SGHRS, CDR2 YFSETQ, per germline. The CDR3 consists of 15 residues. CDR3 sequence reads: CASSPGRSNTGELFF. The DNA for the CDR3 is TGCGCCAGCAGCCCCGGGCGGTCGAACACCGGGGAGCTGTTTTTT.

This clonotype was picked up many times. The chain has TRBV7-9 and TRBJ2-7, with D hard to call. Germline loops: CDR1 SEHNR, CDR2 FQNEAQ (reference sequence). Deletions cut 2 bases from V and 2 bases from J, with 10 bases between. This CDR3 region has 14 residues. In DNA, the CDR3 is TGTGCCAGCAGCTTAATTGCCGGAACCTACGAGCAGTACTTC. Protein: CASSLIAGTYEQYF.